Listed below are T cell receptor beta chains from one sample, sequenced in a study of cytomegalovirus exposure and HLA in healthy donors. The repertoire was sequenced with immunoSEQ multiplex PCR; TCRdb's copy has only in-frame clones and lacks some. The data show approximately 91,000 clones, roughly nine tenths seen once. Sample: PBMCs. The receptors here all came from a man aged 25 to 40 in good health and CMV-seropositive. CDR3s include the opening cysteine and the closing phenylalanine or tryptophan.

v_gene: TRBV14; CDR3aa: CASSRWGVSDTDTQYF
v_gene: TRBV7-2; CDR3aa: CASSLGGLADNEQFF
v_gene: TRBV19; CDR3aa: CASSMRTESNQPQHF
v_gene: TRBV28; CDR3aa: CASSRGRGQGLFTEAFF
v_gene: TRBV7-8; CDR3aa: CASRKRNTGELFF
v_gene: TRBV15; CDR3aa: CATSREADSTDTQYF
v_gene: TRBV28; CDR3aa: CASSLRARRAAGELFF
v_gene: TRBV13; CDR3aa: CASSRRLAGTGELFF
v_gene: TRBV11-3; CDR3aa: CASSPSSGPYNEQFF
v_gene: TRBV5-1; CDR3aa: CASRSQGSQETQYF
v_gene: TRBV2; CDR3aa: CASSGSAGGAGELFF
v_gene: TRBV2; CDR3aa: CASSADSDSYEQYF
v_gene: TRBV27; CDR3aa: CASSLGAGGSSYEQYF
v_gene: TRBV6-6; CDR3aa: CATSPSHPQETQYF
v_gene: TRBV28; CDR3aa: CASSLVQGPDEQFF
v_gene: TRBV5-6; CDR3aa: CASTQDRSLGNEKLFF
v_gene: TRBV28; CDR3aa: CASSAPGTNEKLFF
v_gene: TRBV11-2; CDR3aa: CASSLGQATGNTIYF
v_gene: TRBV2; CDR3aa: CASRPTSGETQYF
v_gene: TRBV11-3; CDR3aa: CASSPGRGRTGELFF
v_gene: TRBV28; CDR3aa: CASVGLSYEQYF
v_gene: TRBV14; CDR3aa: CASSQDVYSPLHF